These 26 T cell receptor beta chains came from one sample sequenced in a study of T-cell reconstitution after alpha-beta-depleted transplantation in children. Unique molecular identifiers were used to barcode this TCRbeta library. TCRdb reanalysed the PCR reads using MiXCR and keeps one entry per CDR3 protein. The table has approximately 230,000 distinct CDR3 sequences, roughly a quarter seen once. The sample here was PBMCs, mostly from graft donor cells, taken 360 days after TCRalphabeta/CD19-depleted stem cell transplant. Source of these receptors: a female patient aged 2 to 10 who had a stem cell transplant for congenital amegakaryocytic thrombocytopenia, so the T cells may come from the graft donor.

This clonotype was recorded a few times. This rearrangement joins TRBV7-2 to TRBJ2-7, with TRBD2 matching 9 bases. Losses at the gene ends were 4 bases for V and 3 bases for J; bases not matched to a gene: 4. There are 14 residues in the CDR3. Germline V gives CDR1 SGHTA, CDR2 FQGNSA. This CDR3 reads CASSSWTSDYEQYF. The CDR3 nucleotides are TGTGCCAGCAGCTCCTGGACTAGCGACTACGAGCAGTACTTC. The variable domain in full, with the rest retrieved from reference TRBV7-2 and TRBJ2-7, is GAGVSQSPSNKVTEKGKDVELRCDPISGHTALYWYRQSLGQGLEFLIYFQGNSAPDKSGLPSDRFSAERTGGSVSTLTIQRTQQEDSAVYLCASSSWTSDYEQYFGPGTRLTVT.

This chain joins TRBV2 and TRBJ1-1; D might be TRBD1 (5 bases). Trimming removed 11 bases from V and 0 bases from J, with 31 bases in between. From germline, CDR1 is SNHLY and CDR2 FYNNEI. CDR3 length equals 19 residues. The CDR3 reads CAQDGPRFGYMGVNTEAFF. CDR3 in DNA: TGTGCCCAAGATGGCCCGCGATTCGGATATATGGGGGTGAACACTGAAGCTTTCTTT.

The chain recombines TRBV5-1 with TRBJ2-1; TRBD2 might be the D (5 bases). This CDR3 comprises 14 residues. The germline gives CDR1 SGHRS, CDR2 YFSETQ. V was trimmed by 2 bases and J by 1 base, leaving 7 bases between them. CDR3: CASSFPGSYNEQFF. The CDR3 nucleotides read TGCGCCAGCAGCTTCCCGGGATCCTACAATGAGCAGTTCTTC.

The chain uses TRBV19 and TRBJ2-1; 8 bases fit TRBD2. Trimming at V came to 5 bases and at J to 9 bases, leaving 9 bases not matched to a gene. This CDR3 spans 14 amino acids. Per germline, CDR1 LNHDA and CDR2 SQIVND (reference sequence). CDR3 loop: CASSLWTSRAEQFF. The CDR3 DNA follows: TGTGCCAGTAGTCTTTGGACTAGCAGGGCTGAGCAGTTCTTC.

This rearrangement joins TRBV2 to TRBJ1-2; D gene uncertain. V was cut by 2 bases and J by 7 bases, with 20 bases left in between. The CDR3 has 16 amino acids. Germline CDR1 SNHLY, CDR2 FYNNEI. In DNA, the CDR3 is TGTGCCAGCAGTGAATTCGCAGGCGGCGCCTCAGGTGGCTACACCTTC. Encoded protein: CASSEFAGGASGGYTF.

This clonotype was detected a few times. CDR3 sequence: CATSGGGRAYNEQFF. Here the CDR3 DNA reads TGTGCCACCAGTGGAGGGGGCCGAGCATACAATGAGCAGTTCTTC. J is TRBJ2-1 and V is TRBV24-1, with 7 bases matching TRBD1. The CDR3 has 15 amino acids. With V trimmed by 5 bases and J by 4 bases, 7 bases remained unmatched. CDR1 KGHDR and CDR2 SFDVKD come from the germline V gene.

The gene calls are TRBV5-1 and TRBJ2-6; a weak D match, TRBD1 (6 bases). Germline assignment: CDR1 SGHRS and CDR2 YFSETQ. Trimming removed 3 bases from V and 2 bases from J, with 12 bases in between. The CDR3 is 16 amino acids. The CDR3 region is CASSSNQGTGANVLTF. DNA for the CDR3: TGCGCCAGCAGCTCAAACCAGGGGACTGGGGCCAACGTCCTGACTTTC. The entire variable domain, with the rest obtained from reference TRBV5-1 and TRBJ2-6, is as follows: KAGVTQTPRYLIKTRGQQVTLSCSPISGHRSVSWYQQTPGQGLQFLFEYFSETQRNKGNFPGRFSGRQFSNSRSEMNVSTLELGDSALYLCASSSNQGTGANVLTFGAGSRLTVL.

V and J are TRBV6-2 or TRBV6-3 and TRBJ2-7; D unresolved. Germline CDR1 reads MNHEY; CDR2 reads SVGEGT. V shed 0 bases and J shed 1 base, with 7 bases lying between them. The CDR3 covers 14 residues. CDR3 amino acids: CASSYSTPSYEQYF. The CDR3 DNA follows: TGTGCCAGCAGTTACTCGACCCCATCCTACGAGCAGTACTTC.

In its sample, this clonotype was seen a few times. This chain links TRBV6-5 with TRBJ1-5; D perhaps matches TRBD1 (6 bases). Trimming left V 6 bases short and J 7 bases short, with 16 bases between. Germline-derived CDR1 and CDR2 are MNHEY and SVGAGI. The length of the CDR3 is 14 residues. CDR3 sequence reads: CASSAGDWTQPQHF. DNA for the CDR3: TGTGCCAGCAGCGCAGGGGATTGGACCCAGCCCCAGCATTTT.

There are a few counts of this clonotype. V is TRBV7-9 and J is TRBJ2-2, with 12 bases fitting TRBD1. Looked up from germline, CDR1 is SEHNR and CDR2 is FQNEAQ (reference sequence). V was pared by 10 bases and J by 7 bases, with 7 bases of the junction left unmatched. The length of the CDR3 is 14 residues. The CDR3 coding sequence is TGTGCCATCCCGGGACAGGGGGCAATCGGGGAGCTGTTTTTT. This gives the protein CAIPGQGAIGELFF.

This clonotype was seen repeatedly, ten times or more. The chain carries TRBV12-3 or TRBV12-4 and TRBJ2-5; unclear D gene. The CDR3 totals 14 residues. The V end lost 3 bases, the J end lost 1 base, and 9 bases lay between the germline ends. The CDR3 reads CASSFGSSQETQYF. In DNA, the CDR3 is TGTGCCAGCAGTTTCGGGTCAAGCCAAGAGACCCAGTACTTC.

For the CDR3, the DNA is TGTGCCAGCAGTTACCTTTTAGCGGGAGTTGAGCAGTTCTTC. It codes for CASSYLLAGVEQFF. The V call is TRBV6-2 or TRBV6-3, the J call TRBJ2-1; TRBD2 aligns across 9 bases. This CDR3 contains 14 residues. After removal of 2 bases from V and 9 bases from J, the junction contained 5 bases not matched to a gene. Germline CDR1 MNHEY, CDR2 SVGEGT.

V usage is TRBV4-1 and J usage is TRBJ2-5; D perhaps matches TRBD2 (7 bases). This CDR3 contains 16 residues. The V and J ends lost 1 base and 0 bases respectively, with 12 bases between them. The germline gives CDR1 MGHRA, CDR2 YSYEKL. For the CDR3, the DNA is TGCGCCAGCAGCCAAGGGCGGGGGCGATACCAAGAGACCCAGTACTTC. Translating it yields CASSQGRGRYQETQYF.

This clonotype appeared many times. V usage is TRBV20-1 and J usage is TRBJ2-4; no reliable D call. The CDR3 covers 15 residues. CDR1 and CDR2 (germline): DFQATT, SNEGSKA (reference sequence). CDR3 loop: CSPGDPSGAKNIQYF. CDR3 sequence (DNA): TGCAGCCCCGGCGACCCGTCGGGAGCCAAAAACATTCAGTACTTC.

V gene TRBV5-1 combines with J gene TRBJ2-7, with D unresolved. CDR1 and CDR2 (germline): SGHRS, YFSETQ. V gave up 0 bases and J gave up 2 bases, with 12 bases separating them. The CDR3 contains 15 residues. CDR3 region: CASSLGKVLPYEQYF. The CDR3 DNA reads TGCGCCAGCAGCTTGGGCAAGGTTTTACCCTACGAGCAGTACTTC.

The chain carries TRBV19 and TRBJ1-4; 9 nucleotides agree with TRBD1. The V gene's germline CDR1 is LNHDA and CDR2 SQIVND (reference sequence). J gave up 7 bases and V 8 bases, and 2 bases lay outside the gene matches. This CDR3 comprises 12 residues. The CDR3 bases are TGTGCCAGTCAGACAGGGGGTGAAAAACTGTTTTTT. Translating gives CASQTGGEKLFF.

The V and J genes are TRBV6-2 or TRBV6-3 and TRBJ2-7; 7 nucleotides match TRBD1. This CDR3 has 15 amino acids. From germline, CDR1 is MNHEY and CDR2 SVGEGT. The V segment lost 6 bases and the J segment 4 bases; nucleotides outside the gene matches: 12. CDR3: CASSPDRVWAYEQYF. DNA of the CDR3: TGTGCCAGCAGCCCCGACAGGGTTTGGGCTTACGAGCAGTACTTC.

This clonotype occurred many times. The chain couples TRBV21-1 to TRBJ2-1. TRBV21-1 represents a pseudogene. This CDR3 is 10 amino acids long. The CDR3 sequence is CASTLWGQFF. The CDR3 nucleotides read TGTGCCAGCACCCTATGGGGGCAGTTCTTC.

There are a few counts of this clonotype. The chain combines TRBV28 with TRBJ2-7, with 7 bases lining up with TRBD2. Germline lookup yields CDR1 MDHEN and CDR2 SYDVKM. V was pared by 6 bases and J by 7 bases, with 18 bases of the junction left unmatched. The CDR3 is made up of 16 amino acids. CDR3 nucleotide sequence: TGTGCCAGCAGCATCGAAGTGCGGGGAGGGCCGTGGGAGCAGTACTTC. Its protein is CASSIEVRGGPWEQYF.

V usage is TRBV4-1 and J usage is TRBJ1-3; 12 bases match TRBD1. Germline CDR1 MGHRA, CDR2 YSYEKL. This CDR3 has 16 residues. Unmatched junction bases numbered 4, after V lost 2 bases and J lost 5 bases. The CDR3 region has the DNA TGCGCCAGCAGCCAACCGGGACAGGGGGCCCGAAACACCATATATTTT. Translation: CASSQPGQGARNTIYF.

This clonotype showed up just a few times. J is TRBJ2-1 and V is TRBV9; TRBD2 might be the D (6 bases). Germline values: CDR1 SGDLS, CDR2 YYNGEE. This CDR3 spans 15 amino acids. V was cut by 3 bases and J by 5 bases, with 15 bases left in between. The DNA of the CDR3 is TGTGCCAGCAGCGCAAGGACGGGACTCCACAATGAGCAGTTCTTC. Amino acids: CASSARTGLHNEQFF.

This clonotype was picked up a small number of times. The CDR3 nucleotides are TGTGCCAGCAGTTACTCAGTCCGGAGCTCTGGAAACACCATATATTTT. Translating it yields CASSYSVRSSGNTIYF. This chain connects TRBV6-5 to TRBJ1-3; D remains ambiguous. The CDR3 extends over 16 amino acids. CDR1 is MNHEY and CDR2 is SVGAGI in the germline V gene. Trimming shortened V by 0 bases and J by 0 bases, and 9 bases separated the two germline ends.

This clonotype was recorded a few times. V usage is TRBV28 and J usage is TRBJ2-7; 7 bases are shared with TRBD1. The CDR3 extends over 15 amino acids. V lost 4 bases and J lost 3; bases outside the gene matches: 9. CDR1 and CDR2 (germline): MDHEN, SYDVKM. In DNA, the CDR3 is TGTGCCAGCAGTTCCCCGGGACAGATGGACTACGAGCAGTACTTC. It specifies CASSSPGQMDYEQYF.

J is TRBJ2-5 and V is TRBV7-6, with 7 bases identical to TRBD2. The V gene end was trimmed by 11 bases and the J gene end by 2 bases; junction bases not matched to a gene: 11. The germline gives CDR1 SGHVS, CDR2 FNYEAQ. The CDR3 loop spans 14 amino acids. CDR3 sequence (DNA): TGTGCCTCTAGCGGTGGGGGACTTCAAGAGACCCAGTACTTC. Translating it yields CASSGGGLQETQYF.

This clonotype was seen at least ten times. The V gene is TRBV27, the J gene TRBJ2-5; 9 nucleotides align to TRBD1. CDR3 size: 14 residues. V shed 3 bases, J shed 7 bases, and the junction held 6 bases outside the gene matches. Germline V gene sequence: CDR1 MNHEY, CDR2 SMNVEV (reference sequence). Written as DNA, the CDR3 is TGTGCCAGCAGTTTGACAGGGGGTGTCGGGACCCAGTACTTC. Translated: CASSLTGGVGTQYF.

The rearrangement links TRBV20-1 to TRBJ2-1; 8 bases fit TRBD1. V lost 8 bases to trimming and J lost 3 bases; unmatched junction nucleotides: 3. The germline V gene encodes CDR1 DFQATT and CDR2 SNEGSKA (reference sequence). The CDR3 totals 12 residues. CDR3 sequence: CSPGQVYNEQFF. CDR3 sequence (DNA): TGCAGTCCGGGACAGGTCTACAATGAGCAGTTCTTC.